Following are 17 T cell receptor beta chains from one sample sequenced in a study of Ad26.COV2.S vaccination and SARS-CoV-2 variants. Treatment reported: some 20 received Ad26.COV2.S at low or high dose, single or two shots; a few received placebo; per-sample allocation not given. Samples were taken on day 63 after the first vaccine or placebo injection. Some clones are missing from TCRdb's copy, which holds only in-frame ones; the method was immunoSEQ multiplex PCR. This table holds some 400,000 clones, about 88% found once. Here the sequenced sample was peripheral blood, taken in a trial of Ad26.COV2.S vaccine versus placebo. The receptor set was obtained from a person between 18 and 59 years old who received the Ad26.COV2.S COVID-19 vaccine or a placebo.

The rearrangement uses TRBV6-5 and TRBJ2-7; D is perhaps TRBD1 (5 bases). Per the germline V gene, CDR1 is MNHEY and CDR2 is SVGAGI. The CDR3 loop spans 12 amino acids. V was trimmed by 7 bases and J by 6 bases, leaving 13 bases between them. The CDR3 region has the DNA TGTGCCAGCATCCCCAGGGTCGGCGAGCAGTACTTC. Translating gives CASIPRVGEQYF.

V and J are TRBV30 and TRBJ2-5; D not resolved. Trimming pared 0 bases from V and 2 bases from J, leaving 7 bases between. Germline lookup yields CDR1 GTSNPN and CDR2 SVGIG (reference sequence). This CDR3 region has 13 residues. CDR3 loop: CAWSVLTQETQYF. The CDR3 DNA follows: TGTGCCTGGAGTGTACTGACTCAAGAGACCCAGTACTTC.

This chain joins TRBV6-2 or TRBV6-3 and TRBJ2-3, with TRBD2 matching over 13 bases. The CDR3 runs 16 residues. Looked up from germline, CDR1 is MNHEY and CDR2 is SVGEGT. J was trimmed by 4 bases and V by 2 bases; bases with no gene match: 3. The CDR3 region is CASSYGTSGRADTQYF. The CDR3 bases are TGTGCCAGCAGTTACGGTACTAGCGGGAGGGCAGATACGCAGTATTTT.

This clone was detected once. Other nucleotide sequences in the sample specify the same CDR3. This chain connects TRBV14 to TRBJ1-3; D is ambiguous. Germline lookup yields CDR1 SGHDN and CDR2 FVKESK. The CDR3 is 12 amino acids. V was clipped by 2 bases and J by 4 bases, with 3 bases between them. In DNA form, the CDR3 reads TGTGCCAGCAGCCAAAGCGGAAACACCATATATTTT. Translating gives CASSQSGNTIYF. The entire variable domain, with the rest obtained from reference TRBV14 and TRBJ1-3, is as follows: EAGVTQFPSHSVIEKGQTVTLRCDPISGHDNLYWYRRVMGKEIKFLLHFVKESKQDESGMPNNRFLAERTGGTYSTLKVQPAELEDSGVYFCASSQSGNTIYFGEGSWLTVV.

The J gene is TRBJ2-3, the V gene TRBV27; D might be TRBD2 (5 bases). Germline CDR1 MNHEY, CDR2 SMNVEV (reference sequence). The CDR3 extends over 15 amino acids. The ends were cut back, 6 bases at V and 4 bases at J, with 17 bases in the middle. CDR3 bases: TGTGCCAGCAGACTAGGATCGATAGGCGCAGATACGCAGTATTTT. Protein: CASRLGSIGADTQYF.

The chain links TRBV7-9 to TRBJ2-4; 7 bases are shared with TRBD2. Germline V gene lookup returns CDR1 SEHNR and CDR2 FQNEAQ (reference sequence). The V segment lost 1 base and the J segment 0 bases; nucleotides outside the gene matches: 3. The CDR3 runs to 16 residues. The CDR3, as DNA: TGTGCCAGCAGCTTAGGGAGCGGGATAGCCAAAAACATTCAGTACTTC. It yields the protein CASSLGSGIAKNIQYF.

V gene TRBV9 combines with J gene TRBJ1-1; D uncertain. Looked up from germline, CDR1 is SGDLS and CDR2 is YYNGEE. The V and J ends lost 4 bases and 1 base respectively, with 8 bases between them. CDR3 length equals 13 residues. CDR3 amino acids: CASSPRPNTEAFF. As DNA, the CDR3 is TGTGCCAGCAGCCCCCGACCGAACACTGAAGCTTTCTTT.

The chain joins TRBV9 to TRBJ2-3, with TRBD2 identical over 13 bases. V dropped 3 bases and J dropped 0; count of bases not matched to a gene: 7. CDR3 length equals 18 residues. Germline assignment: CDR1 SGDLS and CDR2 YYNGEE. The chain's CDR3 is CASSAGLAGDPSTDTQYF. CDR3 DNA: TGTGCCAGCAGCGCAGGACTAGCGGGAGACCCTAGCACAGATACGCAGTATTTT.

CDR3 DNA sequence: TGTGCCAGCAGTGATACTCTAGTTTCCTACAATGAGCAGTTCTTC. Encoded protein: CASSDTLVSYNEQFF. The chain is built from TRBV28 and TRBJ2-1; D unclear. The CDR3 runs to 15 residues. Trimming shortened V by 5 bases and J by 1 base, and 12 bases separated the two germline ends. The germline V gene has CDR1 MDHEN and CDR2 SYDVKM.

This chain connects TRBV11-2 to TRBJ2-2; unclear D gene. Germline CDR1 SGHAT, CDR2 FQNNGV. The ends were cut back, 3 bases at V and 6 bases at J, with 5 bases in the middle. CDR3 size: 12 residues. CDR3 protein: CASSFDSGELFF. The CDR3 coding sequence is TGTGCCAGCAGCTTCGATTCCGGGGAGCTGTTTTTT.

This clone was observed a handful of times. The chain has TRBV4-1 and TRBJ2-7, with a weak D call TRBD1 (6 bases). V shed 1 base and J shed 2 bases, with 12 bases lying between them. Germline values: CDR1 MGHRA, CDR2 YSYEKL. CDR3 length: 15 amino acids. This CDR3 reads CASSQGAGATYEQYF. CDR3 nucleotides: TGCGCCAGCAGCCAAGGAGCAGGGGCTACCTACGAGCAGTACTTC.

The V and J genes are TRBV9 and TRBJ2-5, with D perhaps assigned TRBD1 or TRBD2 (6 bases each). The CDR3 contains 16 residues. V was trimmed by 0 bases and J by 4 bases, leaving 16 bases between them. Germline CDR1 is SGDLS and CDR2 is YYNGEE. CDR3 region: CASSVAGGGGAETQYF. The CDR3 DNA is TGTGCCAGCAGCGTAGCTGGGGGCGGAGGGGCAGAGACCCAGTACTTC. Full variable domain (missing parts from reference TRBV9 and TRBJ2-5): DSGVTQTPKHLITATGQRVTLRCSPRSGDLSVYWYQQSLDQGLQFLIQYYNGEERAKGNILERFSAQQFPDLHSELNLSSLELGDSALYFCASSVAGGGGAETQYFGPGTRLLVL.

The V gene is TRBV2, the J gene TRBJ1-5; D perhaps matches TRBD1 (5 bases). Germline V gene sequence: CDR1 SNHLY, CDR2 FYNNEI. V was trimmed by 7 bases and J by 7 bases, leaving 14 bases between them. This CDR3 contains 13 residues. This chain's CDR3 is CASTGLRDQPQHF. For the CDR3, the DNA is TGTGCCAGCACAGGACTAAGGGACCAGCCCCAGCATTTT.

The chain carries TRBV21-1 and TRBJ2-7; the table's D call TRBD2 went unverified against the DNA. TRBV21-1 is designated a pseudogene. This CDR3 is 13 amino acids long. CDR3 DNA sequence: TGTGCCAGCAGCCTCCAGAGGTTGCGGGAGCAGTACTTC. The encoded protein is CASSLQRLREQYF.

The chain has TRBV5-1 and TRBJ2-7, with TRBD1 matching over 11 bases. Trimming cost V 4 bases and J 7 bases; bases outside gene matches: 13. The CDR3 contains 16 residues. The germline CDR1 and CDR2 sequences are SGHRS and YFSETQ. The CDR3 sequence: CASSLLTGQGVGEQYF. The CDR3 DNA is TGCGCCAGCAGCCTCCTCACGGGACAGGGGGTAGGAGAGCAGTACTTC.

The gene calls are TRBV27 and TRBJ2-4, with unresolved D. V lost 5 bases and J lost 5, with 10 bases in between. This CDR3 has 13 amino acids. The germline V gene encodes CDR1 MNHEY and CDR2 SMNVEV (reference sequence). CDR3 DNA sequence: TGTGCCAGCAGTCCAAGGATTCAAAACATTCAGTACTTC. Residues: CASSPRIQNIQYF.

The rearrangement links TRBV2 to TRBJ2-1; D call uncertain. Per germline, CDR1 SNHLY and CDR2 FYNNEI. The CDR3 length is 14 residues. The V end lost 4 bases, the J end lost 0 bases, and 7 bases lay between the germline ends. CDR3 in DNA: TGTGCCAGCAGTGTTGCTAGCTCCTACAATGAGCAGTTCTTC. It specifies CASSVASSYNEQFF.